Shown below are 29 T cell receptor beta chains from a single sample sequenced in a study of cytomegalovirus exposure and HLA in healthy donors. Generated by immunoSEQ multiplex PCR, the TCRdb table keeps only in-frame clones and is missing some. Here the sample spans tens of thousands of clones, more than 75% being singletons. The sample comprised PBMCs. The receptors shown here come from a man younger than 40 in good health and CMV-seronegative.

The chain employs TRBV28 and TRBJ2-7, with a possible D match to TRBD2 (6 bases). This CDR3 has 14 amino acids. V was shortened by 5 bases and J by 2 bases, with 13 bases between the two germline ends. CDR1 is MDHEN and CDR2 is SYDVKM in the germline V gene. The CDR3 region has the DNA TGTGCCAGCAGTATCGGACTACGGACCTACGAGCAGTACTTC. The encoded protein is CASSIGLRTYEQYF.

This sequence joins TRBV7-8 and TRBJ1-1, with 8 bases that match TRBD1. Per the germline V gene, CDR1 is SGHVS and CDR2 is FQNEAQ. The CDR3 spans 17 residues. Trimming took 2 bases from V and 4 from J; bases not matched to a gene: 12. The CDR3 nucleotides read TGTGCCAGCAGCTTATATCAGTTGGCAGGGGGCAGCACTGAAGCTTTCTTT. As protein: CASSLYQLAGGSTEAFF.

The CDR3 sequence is CASSRTSGNQETQYF. CDR3 DNA sequence: TGTGCCAGTAGTCGGACTAGCGGGAACCAAGAGACCCAGTACTTC. This rearrangement joins TRBV19 to TRBJ2-5, with 12 bases lining up with TRBD2. This CDR3 region has 15 residues. CDR1 LNHDA and CDR2 SQIVND come from the germline V gene (reference sequence). Trimming took 5 bases from V and 0 from J; bases not matched to a gene: 1. The variable domain in full, with the rest retrieved from reference TRBV19 and TRBJ2-5, is DGGITQSPKYLFRKEGQNVTLSCEQNLNHDAMYWYRQDPGQGLRLIYYSQIVNDFQKGDIAEGYSVSREKKESFPLTVTSAQKNPTAFYLCASSRTSGNQETQYFGPGTRLLVL.

As DNA, the CDR3 is TGTGCCAGCAGCCTTGGACAGGGACTTTCACCCCTCCACTTT. It codes for CASSLGQGLSPLHF. The chain links TRBV28 to TRBJ1-6; 8 nucleotides line up with TRBD1. The germline CDR1 and CDR2 sequences are MDHEN and SYDVKM. V lost 6 bases to trimming and J lost 9 bases; unmatched junction nucleotides: 7. The CDR3 runs to 14 residues.

The chain uses TRBV4-1 and TRBJ1-1; tentative D call: TRBD1 (6 bases). V gave up 3 bases and J gave up 2 bases, with 7 bases separating them. The CDR3 covers 13 residues. CDR1 and CDR2 (germline): MGHRA, YSYEKL. CDR3 bases: TGCGCCAGCAGCCAGACAGGAAACACTGAAGCTTTCTTT. Amino acid sequence: CASSQTGNTEAFF.

This chain links TRBV4-2 with TRBJ2-2; 8 nucleotides agree with TRBD2. Unmatched junction bases numbered 5, after V lost 1 base and J lost 4 bases. Germline CDR1 and CDR2: LGHNA and YNFKEQ. The CDR3 covers 16 residues. CDR3 DNA: TGTGCCAGCAGCCAAGTCGGACTAGCAGCCACCGGGGAGCTGTTTTTT. Translated, it gives CASSQVGLAATGELFF.

The genes are TRBV7-6 and TRBJ2-1; maybe TRBD2 (5 bases). The germline CDR1 and CDR2 sequences are SGHVS and FNYEAQ. V was clipped by 1 base and J by 8 bases, with 18 bases between them. This CDR3 comprises 16 residues. As DNA, the CDR3 is TGTGCCAGCAGCTTAGTGTTGCCGGCGGGTGGCGATGAGCAGTTCTTC. Encoded protein: CASSLVLPAGGDEQFF.

CDR3 coding DNA: TGTGCCAGCACTGACAGAGAGTACGAGCAGTACTTC. Encoded protein: CASTDREYEQYF. The V call is TRBV28, the J call TRBJ2-7, with a weak D call TRBD1 (5 bases). Trimming left V 7 bases short and J 4 bases short, with 11 bases between. The CDR3 is made up of 12 amino acids. Germline V CDR1 and CDR2: MDHEN, SYDVKM.

The chain is built from TRBV2 and TRBJ2-7; 11 nucleotides line up with TRBD2. Trimming at V came to 6 bases and at J to 3 bases, leaving 7 bases not matched to a gene. CDR3 length equals 15 residues. The germline gives CDR1 SNHLY, CDR2 FYNNEI. The CDR3 DNA sequence: TGTGCCAGCAGCCTGACTAGCGGGGTATTCTACGAGCAGTACTTC. It yields the protein CASSLTSGVFYEQYF.

The J gene is TRBJ1-1, the V gene TRBV2; 7 nucleotides agree with TRBD1. The CDR3 length is 15 residues. Losses at the gene ends were 4 bases for V and 4 bases for J; bases not matched to a gene: 9. CDR1 is SNHLY and CDR2 is FYNNEI in the germline V gene. This CDR3 is CASSAPPRGSTEAFF. The CDR3 nucleotides read TGTGCCAGCAGTGCTCCCCCCAGGGGGTCCACTGAAGCTTTCTTT.

The CDR3 sequence: CASSQSTSGALEQYF. Here the CDR3 DNA reads TGTGCCAGCAGCCAAAGCACTAGCGGGGCTTTAGAGCAGTACTTC. This sequence joins TRBV4-2 and TRBJ2-7, with 10 bases identical to TRBD2. Looked up from germline, CDR1 is LGHNA and CDR2 is YNFKEQ. The CDR3 covers 15 residues. The ends lost 2 bases at V and 7 bases at J; junction bases unmatched: 8.

The V gene is TRBV10-1, the J gene TRBJ1-4, with 8 bases matching TRBD1. Trimming at V came to 0 bases and at J to 5 bases, leaving 8 bases not matched to a gene. Germline loops: CDR1 WNHNN, CDR2 SYGVQD (reference sequence). The CDR3 has 17 residues. The CDR3 DNA follows: TGCGCCAGCAGTGAGTCGGGCAGGGGGCAAAAAAATGAAAAACTGTTTTTT. It encodes CASSESGRGQKNEKLFF.

This sequence joins TRBV2 and TRBJ2-5; TRBD2 matches at 9 bases. V shed 7 bases, J shed 5 bases, and the junction held 14 bases outside the gene matches. This CDR3 has 16 amino acids. CDR1 SNHLY and CDR2 FYNNEI come from the germline V gene. CDR3 coding DNA: TGTGCCAGCATCGTGATACGGGCGGGAGGGTTGGAGACCCAGTACTTC. It codes for CASIVIRAGGLETQYF.

The chain recombines TRBV28 with TRBJ1-4; D might be TRBD1 (6 bases). The CDR3 consists of 17 residues. Trimming stripped 5 bases from V and 7 bases from J, with 23 bases between. The V gene's germline CDR1 is MDHEN and CDR2 SYDVKM. CDR3 in DNA: TGTGCCAGCAGTCCCCCAGGGGCCGAGGCGCTAGGTGAAAAACTGTTTTTT. It is translated as CASSPPGAEALGEKLFF.

This sequence joins TRBV27 and TRBJ2-1; D is perhaps TRBD2 (5 bases). V was pared by 5 bases and J by 9 bases, with 11 bases between. Germline V CDR1 and CDR2: MNHEY, SMNVEV (reference sequence). This CDR3 region has 12 residues. The chain's CDR3 is CASSRGGSEQFF. Written as DNA, the CDR3 is TGTGCCAGCAGTCGGGGTGGGAGTGAGCAGTTCTTC.

The rearrangement joins TRBV7-8 to TRBJ2-3; 7 bases map to TRBD1. CDR1 and CDR2 (germline): SGHVS, FQNEAQ. The CDR3 contains 16 residues. The junction had 4 bases not matched to a gene; V was cut back by 1 base and J by 0 bases. This CDR3 reads CASSLESGQSTDTQYF. The DNA for the CDR3 is TGTGCCAGCAGCTTAGAATCGGGACAGAGCACAGATACGCAGTATTTT.

The chain recombines TRBV5-4 with TRBJ1-5; 10 bases map to TRBD1. J gave up 4 bases and V 4 bases, and 2 bases lay outside the gene matches. In germline, CDR1 is SGHNT, CDR2 YYREEE (reference sequence). This CDR3 contains 14 residues. Here the CDR3 reads CASSRQGANQPQHF. The CDR3 region has the DNA TGTGCCAGCAGCCGACAGGGGGCGAATCAGCCCCAGCATTTT. The variable domain in full, with the rest retrieved from reference TRBV5-4 and TRBJ1-5, is ETGVTQSPTHLIKTRGQQVTLRCSSQSGHNTVSWYQQALGQGPQFIFQYYREEENGRGNFPPRFSGLQFPNYSSELNVNALELDDSALYLCASSRQGANQPQHFGDGTRLSIL.

The V call is TRBV25-1, the J call TRBJ1-4; a possible D gene is TRBD1 (5 bases). The CDR3 runs to 15 residues. The V end was cut by 3 bases, the J end by 3 bases, with 11 bases between. Germline V gene data show CDR1 as MGHDK and CDR2 as SYGVNS. CDR3 loop: CASSDPTDSNEKLFF. CDR3 DNA sequence: TGTGCCAGCAGTGACCCGACAGACTCTAATGAAAAACTGTTTTTT.

The V gene is TRBV7-9, the J gene TRBJ2-7; the D gene is possibly TRBD2 (5 bases). The CDR3 sequence is 15 residues long. CDR1 is SEHNR, CDR2 FQNEAQ, per germline (reference sequence). V was clipped by 4 bases and J by 0 bases, with 13 bases between them. CDR3 sequence (DNA): TGTGCCAGCAGCTCCTGGACGGGAAGCTCCTACGAGCAGTACTTC. The encoded protein is CASSSWTGSSYEQYF. Variable domain in full (rest from reference TRBV7-9 and TRBJ2-7): DTGVSQNPRHKITKRGQNVTFRCDPISEHNRLYWYRQTLGQGPEFLTYFQNEAQLEKSRLLSDRFSAERPKGSFSTLEIQRTEQGDSAMYLCASSSWTGSSYEQYFGPGTRLTVT.

The J gene is TRBJ1-6, the V gene TRBV5-6; the D is unclear. Germline CDR1 is SGHDT and CDR2 is YYEEEE. The CDR3 totals 16 residues. V dropped 4 bases and J dropped 1 base, with 12 bases sitting between them. CDR3 sequence reads: CASSLDGISYNSPLHF. Written as DNA, the CDR3 is TGTGCCAGCAGCCTAGATGGAATATCCTATAATTCACCCCTCCACTTT. Full variable domain (missing parts from reference TRBV5-6 and TRBJ1-6): DAGVTQSPTHLIKTRGQQVTLRCSPKSGHDTVSWYQQALGQGPQFIFQYYEEEERQRGNFPDRFSGHQFPNYSSELNVNALLLGDSALYLCASSLDGISYNSPLHFGNGTRLTVT.

The gene calls are TRBV19 and TRBJ1-4; TRBD1 aligns across 8 bases. The ends lost 7 bases at V and 7 bases at J; junction bases unmatched: 8. The CDR3 has 14 amino acids. Germline lookup yields CDR1 LNHDA and CDR2 SQIVND (reference sequence). CDR3 residues: CASKFQGAREKLFF. The CDR3 region has the DNA TGTGCCAGTAAGTTCCAGGGGGCGCGTGAAAAACTGTTTTTT.

The gene calls are TRBV6-6 and TRBJ2-1; D is undetermined. V lost 0 bases and J 9 bases, leaving 9 bases between the germline ends. Germline V gives CDR1 MNHNY, CDR2 SVGAGI (reference sequence). CDR3 size: 13 residues. The CDR3 bases are TGTGCCAGCAGTTACTCGATTTTGGCTGAGCAGTTCTTC. Translated, it gives CASSYSILAEQFF.

The chain recombines TRBV28 with TRBJ1-6; D might be TRBD1 (5 bases). Germline V gene data show CDR1 as MDHEN and CDR2 as SYDVKM. The CDR3 extends over 14 amino acids. V shed 2 bases and J shed 9 bases, with 11 bases lying between them. The CDR3 coding sequence is TGTGCCAGCAGTTTAAGCAGGGTCACTTCACCCCTCCACTTT. Its protein product is CASSLSRVTSPLHF.

This clone was recorded only once. Different DNA sequences within this sample yield the same CDR3. The gene calls are TRBV4-2 and TRBJ1-1, with D tentatively TRBD1 (5 bases). The CDR3 is 12 residues long. From germline, CDR1 is LGHNA and CDR2 YNFKEQ. Trimming left V 0 bases short and J 13 bases short, with 12 bases between. This chain's CDR3 is CASSQDAGLDFF. The DNA of the CDR3 is TGTGCCAGCAGCCAAGACGCAGGGTTGGATTTCTTT.

The genes are TRBV5-1 and TRBJ2-4; 7 bases agree with TRBD1. Germline V lookup: CDR1 SGHRS, CDR2 YFSETQ. This CDR3 contains 15 residues. With 2 bases clipped from V and 1 base from J, the junction kept 3 bases outside the gene matches. CDR3 nucleotide sequence: TGCGCCAGCAGCTTTCAACAGGGGGCCAAAAACATTCAGTACTTC. This codes for CASSFQQGAKNIQYF.

The genes are TRBV6-1 and TRBJ2-7; no definite D call. CDR3 length equals 11 residues. V was cut by 7 bases and J by 6 bases, with 10 bases left in between. Germline V CDR1 and CDR2: MNHNS, SASEGT. The CDR3, as DNA: TGTGCCAGCATCGGTCCCCTCGAGCAGTACTTC. Its protein product is CASIGPLEQYF.

This clone has more than one count but fewer than ten. The V and J genes are TRBV30 and TRBJ2-7; maybe TRBD2 (7 bases). In germline, CDR1 is GTSNPN, CDR2 SVGIG (reference sequence). CDR3 length equals 14 residues. Trimming took 8 bases from V and 1 from J, leaving 18 bases between them. CDR3 sequence reads: CAGARRGGSYEQYF. The CDR3, as DNA: TGTGCCGGGGCGAGAAGGGGGGGTTCCTACGAGCAGTACTTC.

The chain joins TRBV5-1 to TRBJ1-1, with 7 bases fitting TRBD1. This CDR3 comprises 14 residues. From germline, CDR1 is SGHRS and CDR2 YFSETQ. V shed 2 bases and J 5 bases; nucleotides not matched to a gene: 6. The CDR3 spells CASSLQGMGTEAFF. The CDR3 bases are TGCGCCAGCAGCTTACAGGGGATGGGGACTGAAGCTTTCTTT.

The rearrangement joins TRBV5-5 to TRBJ1-5; D gene ambiguous. In germline, CDR1 is SGHKS, CDR2 YYEKEE (reference sequence). Trimming took off 3 bases at V and 9 bases at J, with 10 bases between the two ends. This CDR3 is built from 12 residues. This CDR3 reads CASSSNEGPQHF. The DNA for the CDR3 is TGTGCCAGCAGCTCGAATGAGGGGCCCCAGCATTTT.